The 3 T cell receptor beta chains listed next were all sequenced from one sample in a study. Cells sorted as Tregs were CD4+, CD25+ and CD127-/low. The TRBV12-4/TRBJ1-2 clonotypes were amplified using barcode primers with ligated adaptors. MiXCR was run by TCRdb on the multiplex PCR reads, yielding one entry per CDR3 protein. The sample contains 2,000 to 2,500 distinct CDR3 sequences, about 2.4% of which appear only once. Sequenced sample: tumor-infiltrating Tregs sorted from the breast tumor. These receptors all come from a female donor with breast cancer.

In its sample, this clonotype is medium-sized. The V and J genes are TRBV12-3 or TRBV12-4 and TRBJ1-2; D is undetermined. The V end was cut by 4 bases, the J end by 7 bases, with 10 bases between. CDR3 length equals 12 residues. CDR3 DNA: TGTGCCAGCAGTTCACCTTGGGGTGGCTACACCTTC. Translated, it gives CASSSPWGGYTF.

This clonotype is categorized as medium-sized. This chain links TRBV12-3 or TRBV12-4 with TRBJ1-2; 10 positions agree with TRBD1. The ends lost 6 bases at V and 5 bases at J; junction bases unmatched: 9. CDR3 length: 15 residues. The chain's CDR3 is CASSGRDRGSYGYTF. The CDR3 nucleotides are TGTGCCAGCAGCGGCCGGGACAGGGGATCTTATGGCTACACCTTC.

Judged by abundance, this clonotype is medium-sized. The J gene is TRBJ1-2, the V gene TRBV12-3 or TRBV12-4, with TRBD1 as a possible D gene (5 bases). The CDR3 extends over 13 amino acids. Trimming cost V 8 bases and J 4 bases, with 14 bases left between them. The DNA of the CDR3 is TGTGCCAGCTCTCTGGGACGCCTCTATGGCTACACCTTC. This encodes CASSLGRLYGYTF.